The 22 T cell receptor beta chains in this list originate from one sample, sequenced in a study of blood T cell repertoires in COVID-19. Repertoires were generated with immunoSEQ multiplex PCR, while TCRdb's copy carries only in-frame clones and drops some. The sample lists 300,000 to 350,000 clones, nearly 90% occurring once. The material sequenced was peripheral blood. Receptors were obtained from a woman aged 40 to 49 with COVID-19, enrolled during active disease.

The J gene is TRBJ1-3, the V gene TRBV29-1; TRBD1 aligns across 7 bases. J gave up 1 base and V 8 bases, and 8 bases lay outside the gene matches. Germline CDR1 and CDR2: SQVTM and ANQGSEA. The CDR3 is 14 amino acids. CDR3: CSYRTGRSGNTIYF. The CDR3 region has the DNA TGCAGCTACCGGACAGGTCGATCTGGAAACACCATATATTTT.

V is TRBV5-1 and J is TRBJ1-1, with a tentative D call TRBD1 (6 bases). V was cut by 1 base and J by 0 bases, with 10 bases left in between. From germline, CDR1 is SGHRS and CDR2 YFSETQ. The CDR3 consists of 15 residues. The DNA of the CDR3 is TGCGCCAGCAGCTTGACAGGGTCCCTGAACACTGAAGCTTTCTTT. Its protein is CASSLTGSLNTEAFF.

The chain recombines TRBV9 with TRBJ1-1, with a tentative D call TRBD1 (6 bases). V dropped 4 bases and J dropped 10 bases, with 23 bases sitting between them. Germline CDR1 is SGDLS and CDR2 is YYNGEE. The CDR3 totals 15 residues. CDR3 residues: CASSPGGATGNSAFF. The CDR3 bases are TGTGCCAGCAGCCCCGGTGGGGCAACAGGGAATTCAGCTTTCTTT.

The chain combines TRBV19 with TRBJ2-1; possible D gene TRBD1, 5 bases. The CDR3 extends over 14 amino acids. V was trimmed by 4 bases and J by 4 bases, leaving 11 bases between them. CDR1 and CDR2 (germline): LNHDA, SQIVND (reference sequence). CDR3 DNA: TGTGCCAGTAGTAGCAGGGTCCCTTACAATGAGCAGTTCTTC. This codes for CASSSRVPYNEQFF.

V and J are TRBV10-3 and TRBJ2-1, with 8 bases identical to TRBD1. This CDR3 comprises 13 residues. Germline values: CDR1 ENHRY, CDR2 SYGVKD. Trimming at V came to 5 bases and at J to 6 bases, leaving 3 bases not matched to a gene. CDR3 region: CAISSDRGNEQFF. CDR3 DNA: TGTGCCATCAGTTCCGACAGGGGCAATGAGCAGTTCTTC.

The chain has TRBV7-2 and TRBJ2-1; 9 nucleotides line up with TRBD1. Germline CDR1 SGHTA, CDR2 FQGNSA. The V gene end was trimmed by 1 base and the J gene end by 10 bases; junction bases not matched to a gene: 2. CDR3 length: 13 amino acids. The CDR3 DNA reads TGTGCCAGCAGCTTAGACAGGGGGCGAGAGCAGTTCTTC. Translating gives CASSLDRGREQFF.

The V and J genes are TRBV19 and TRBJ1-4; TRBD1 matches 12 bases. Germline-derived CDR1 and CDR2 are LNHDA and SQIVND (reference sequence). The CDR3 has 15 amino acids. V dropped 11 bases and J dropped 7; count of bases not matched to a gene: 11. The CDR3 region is CASGGTGGVGEKLFF. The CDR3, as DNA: TGTGCCTCCGGCGGGACAGGGGGCGTAGGTGAAAAACTGTTTTTT.

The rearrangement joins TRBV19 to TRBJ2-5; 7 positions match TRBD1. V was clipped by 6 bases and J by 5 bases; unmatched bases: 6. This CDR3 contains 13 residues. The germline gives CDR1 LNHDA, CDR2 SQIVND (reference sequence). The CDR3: CASSDRERETQYF. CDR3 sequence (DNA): TGTGCCAGTAGCGACAGGGAACGGGAGACCCAGTACTTC.

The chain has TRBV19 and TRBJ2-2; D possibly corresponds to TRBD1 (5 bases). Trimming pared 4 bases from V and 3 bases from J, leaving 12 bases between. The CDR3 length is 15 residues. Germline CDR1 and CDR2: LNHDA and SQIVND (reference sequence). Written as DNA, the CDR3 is TGTGCCAGTAGTAAAGAAGGGGCACACACCGGGGAGCTGTTTTTT. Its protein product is CASSKEGAHTGELFF. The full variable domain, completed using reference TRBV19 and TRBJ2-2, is DGGITQSPKYLFRKEGQNVTLSCEQNLNHDAMYWYRQDPGQGLRLIYYSQIVNDFQKGDIAEGYSVSREKKESFPLTVTSAQKNPTAFYLCASSKEGAHTGELFFGEGSRLTVL.

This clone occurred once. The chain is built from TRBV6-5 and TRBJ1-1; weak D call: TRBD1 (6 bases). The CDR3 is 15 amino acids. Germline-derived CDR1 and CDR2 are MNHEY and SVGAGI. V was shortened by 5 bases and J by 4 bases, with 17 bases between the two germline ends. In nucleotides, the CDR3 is TGTGCCAGCAGTACACACGGCAGGGGAAGCACTGAAGCTTTCTTT. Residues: CASSTHGRGSTEAFF.

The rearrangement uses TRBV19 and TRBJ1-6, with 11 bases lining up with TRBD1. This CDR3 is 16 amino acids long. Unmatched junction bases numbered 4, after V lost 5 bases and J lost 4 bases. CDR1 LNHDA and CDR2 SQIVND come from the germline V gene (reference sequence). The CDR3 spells CASSLGQGAYNSPLHF. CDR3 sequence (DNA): TGTGCCAGTAGTCTCGGACAGGGGGCGTATAATTCACCCCTCCACTTT.

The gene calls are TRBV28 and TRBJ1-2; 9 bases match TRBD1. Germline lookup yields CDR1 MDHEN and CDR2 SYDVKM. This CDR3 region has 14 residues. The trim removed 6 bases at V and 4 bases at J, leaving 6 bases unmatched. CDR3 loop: CASSPAGQGYGYTF. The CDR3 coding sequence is TGTGCCAGCAGCCCGGCGGGACAGGGCTATGGCTACACCTTC.

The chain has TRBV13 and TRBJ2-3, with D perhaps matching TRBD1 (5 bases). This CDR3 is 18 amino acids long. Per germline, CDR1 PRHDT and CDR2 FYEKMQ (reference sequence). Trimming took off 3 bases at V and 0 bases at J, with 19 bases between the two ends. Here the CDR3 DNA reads TGTGCCAGCAGCTTGTTTTCGGCGGCCAGGGCCAGCACAGATACGCAGTATTTT. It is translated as CASSLFSAARASTDTQYF.

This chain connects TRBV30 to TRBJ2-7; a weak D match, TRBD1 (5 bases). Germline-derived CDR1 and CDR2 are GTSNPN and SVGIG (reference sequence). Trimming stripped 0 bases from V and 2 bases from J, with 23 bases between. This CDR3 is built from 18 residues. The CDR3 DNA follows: TGTGCCTGGAGTGTCACGGTCTTCACGAAGACAGTGGCCTACGAGCAGTACTTC. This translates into CAWSVTVFTKTVAYEQYF.

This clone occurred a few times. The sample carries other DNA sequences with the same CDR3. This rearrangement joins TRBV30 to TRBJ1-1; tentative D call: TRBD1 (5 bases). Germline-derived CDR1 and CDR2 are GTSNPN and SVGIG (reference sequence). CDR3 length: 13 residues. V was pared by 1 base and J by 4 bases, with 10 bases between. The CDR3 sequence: CAWSAGGATEAFF. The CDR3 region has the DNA TGTGCCTGGAGTGCTGGAGGGGCCACTGAAGCTTTCTTT.

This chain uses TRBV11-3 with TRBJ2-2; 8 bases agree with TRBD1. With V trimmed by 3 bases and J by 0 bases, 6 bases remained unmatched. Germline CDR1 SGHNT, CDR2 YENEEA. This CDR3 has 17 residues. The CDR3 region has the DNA TGTGCCAGCAGCTTTCACCGGGACAGGTCGAACACCGGGGAGCTGTTTTTT. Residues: CASSFHRDRSNTGELFF.

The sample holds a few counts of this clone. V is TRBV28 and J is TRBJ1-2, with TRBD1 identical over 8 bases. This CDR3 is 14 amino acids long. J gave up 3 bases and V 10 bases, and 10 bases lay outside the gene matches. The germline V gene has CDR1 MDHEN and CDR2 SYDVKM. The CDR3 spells CATNRQGNDYGYTF. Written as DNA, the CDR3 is TGTGCCACCAATAGACAGGGGAACGACTATGGCTACACCTTC.

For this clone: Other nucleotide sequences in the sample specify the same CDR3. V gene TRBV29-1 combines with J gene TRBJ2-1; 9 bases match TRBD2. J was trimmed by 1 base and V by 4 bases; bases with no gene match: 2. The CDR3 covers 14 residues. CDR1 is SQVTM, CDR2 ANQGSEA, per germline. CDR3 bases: TGCAGCGTTGGGGCGGGAGGGTCCTACAATGAGCAGTTCTTC. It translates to CSVGAGGSYNEQFF.

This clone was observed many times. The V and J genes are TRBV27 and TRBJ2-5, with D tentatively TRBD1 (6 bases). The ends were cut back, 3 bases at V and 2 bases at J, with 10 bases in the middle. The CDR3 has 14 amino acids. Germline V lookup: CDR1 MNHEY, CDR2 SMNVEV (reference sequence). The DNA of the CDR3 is TGTGCCAGCAGTTTGACAGGACCACAAGAGACCCAGTACTTC. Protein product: CASSLTGPQETQYF.

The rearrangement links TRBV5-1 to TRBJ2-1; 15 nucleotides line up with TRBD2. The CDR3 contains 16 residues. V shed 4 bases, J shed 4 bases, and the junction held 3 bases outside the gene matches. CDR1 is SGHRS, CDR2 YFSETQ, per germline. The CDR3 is CASSQGTSGGYNEQFF. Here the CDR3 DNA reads TGCGCCAGCAGCCAGGGGACTAGCGGGGGGTACAATGAGCAGTTCTTC.

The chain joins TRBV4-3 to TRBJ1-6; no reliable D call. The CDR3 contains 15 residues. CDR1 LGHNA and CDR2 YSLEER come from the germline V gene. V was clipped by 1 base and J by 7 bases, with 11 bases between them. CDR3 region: CASSQAGPGNSPLHF. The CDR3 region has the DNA TGCGCCAGCAGCCAAGCCGGGCCGGGGAATTCACCCCTCCACTTT.

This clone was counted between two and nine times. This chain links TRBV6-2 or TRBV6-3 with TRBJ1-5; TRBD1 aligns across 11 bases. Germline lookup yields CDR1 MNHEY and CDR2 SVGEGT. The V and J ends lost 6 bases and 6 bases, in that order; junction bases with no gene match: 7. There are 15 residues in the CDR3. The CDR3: CASSPRDRGFQPQHF. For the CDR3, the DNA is TGTGCCAGCAGCCCCCGGGACAGGGGGTTTCAGCCCCAGCATTTT.